A single sample is the source of the 21 T cell receptor beta chains below, sequenced in a study of T cell responses to AZD1222 COVID-19 vaccine. Sequenced by immunoSEQ multiplex PCR; TCRdb stores in-frame clones only, minus some. The sample shows roughly 160,000 clones, 90% to 95% of them seen only once. The sample consisted of peripheral blood, taken on day 0 of AZD1222 vaccination. The receptors stem from an adult in good health.

The rearrangement joins TRBV18 to TRBJ1-5; possibly TRBD1 for D (6 bases). The CDR3 runs 14 residues. The germline V gene encodes CDR1 KGHSH and CDR2 LQKENI. V was trimmed by 3 bases and J by 5 bases, leaving 11 bases between them. CDR3 region: CASSPDRGDQPQHF. Written as DNA, the CDR3 is TGTGCCAGCTCACCGGACAGAGGGGATCAGCCCCAGCATTTT. The whole variable domain, filled in from reference TRBV18 and TRBJ1-5, reads NAGVMQNPRHLVRRRGQEARLRCSPMKGHSHVYWYRQLPEEGLKFMVYLQKENIIDESGMPKERFSAEFPKEGPSILRIQQVVRGDSAAYFCASSPDRGDQPQHFGDGTRLSIL.

The chain is built from TRBV3-1 (or the pseudogene TRBV3-2) and TRBJ2-4; 7 nucleotides agree with TRBD1. Germline assignment: CDR1 LGHDT and CDR2 YNNKEL (reference sequence). This CDR3 has 18 amino acids. The V gene end was trimmed by 4 bases and the J gene end by 0 bases; junction bases not matched to a gene: 12. CDR3 residues: CASSRSTQGVLAKNIQYF. Here the CDR3 DNA reads TGTGCCAGCAGCCGATCAACCCAGGGGGTCCTAGCCAAAAACATTCAGTACTTC.

The chain's CDR3 is CASSPGASGGQTQYF. CDR3 nucleotide sequence: TGTGCCAGCAGCCCCGGGGCTAGCGGGGGTCAGACCCAGTACTTC. The chain employs TRBV7-2 and TRBJ2-5; 10 bases align to TRBD2. V lost 5 bases, J lost 6 bases, and 9 bases stayed unmatched. The CDR3 consists of 15 residues. CDR1 is SGHTA and CDR2 is FQGNSA in the germline V gene.

The chain joins TRBV19 to TRBJ2-3; 9 positions agree with TRBD2. V dropped 4 bases and J dropped 3; count of bases not matched to a gene: 8. Per the germline V gene, CDR1 is LNHDA and CDR2 is SQIVND (reference sequence). The CDR3 is 16 residues long. CDR3 DNA: TGTGCCAGTAGTACGGGAAGCGGGGGGATGACAGATACGCAGTATTTT. It encodes CASSTGSGGMTDTQYF.

V and J are TRBV28 and TRBJ1-6; 7 bases align to TRBD1. The CDR3 contains 13 residues. The J segment lost 10 bases and the V segment lost 4 bases, leaving 4 bases of the junction unmatched. Germline V CDR1 and CDR2: MDHEN, SYDVKM. CDR3 DNA: TGTGCCAGCAGTTCCGCACAGGGGTCACCCCTCCACTTT. Encoded protein: CASSSAQGSPLHF.

CDR3 region: CASRIAGEETQYF. The CDR3 DNA is TGCGCCAGCAGGATAGCGGGGGAAGAGACCCAGTACTTC. This chain connects TRBV5-1 to TRBJ2-5; 9 positions agree with TRBD2. CDR3 size: 13 residues. The germline V gene encodes CDR1 SGHRS and CDR2 YFSETQ. V was pared by 5 bases and J by 3 bases, with 2 bases of the junction left unmatched. The variable domain in full, completed from reference TRBV5-1 and TRBJ2-5, reads KAGVTQTPRYLIKTRGQQVTLSCSPISGHRSVSWYQQTPGQGLQFLFEYFSETQRNKGNFPGRFSGRQFSNSRSEMNVSTLELGDSALYLCASRIAGEETQYFGPGTRLLVL.

The genes are TRBV4-3 and TRBJ2-1; TRBD2 agrees at 8 bases. Germline V CDR1 and CDR2: LGHNA, YSLEER. The V and J ends lost 3 bases and 0 bases, in that order; junction bases with no gene match: 1. The CDR3 extends over 15 amino acids. The CDR3 nucleotides are TGCGCCAGCAGCCAGGGGACTAGCTCCTACAATGAGCAGTTCTTC. It encodes CASSQGTSSYNEQFF.

The V and J genes are TRBV28 and TRBJ1-2; D might be TRBD1 (6 bases). Trimming took 8 bases from V and 2 from J, leaving 18 bases between them. The CDR3 is 15 residues long. Germline V gene data show CDR1 as MDHEN and CDR2 as SYDVKM. CDR3 residues: CASGLPGHRNYGYTF. The CDR3 bases are TGTGCCAGCGGACTCCCGGGACACAGAAACTATGGCTACACCTTC.

CDR3 DNA: TGTGCCAGCAGCGTAGCTGTGTTCGGAAACACCATATATTTT. Residues: CASSVAVFGNTIYF. The chain combines TRBV9 with TRBJ1-3; D gene uncertain. This CDR3 comprises 14 residues. Germline lookup yields CDR1 SGDLS and CDR2 YYNGEE. V was cut by 0 bases and J by 4 bases, with 8 bases left in between.

The chain links TRBV18 to TRBJ1-5, with D maybe TRBD1 (6 bases). V lost 4 bases to trimming and J lost 9 bases, with 13 bases between them. The CDR3 loop spans 13 amino acids. Germline CDR1 KGHSH, CDR2 LQKENI. CDR3 sequence reads: CASSQLGAGPQHF. The CDR3 DNA is TGTGCCAGCTCACAATTGGGGGCAGGGCCCCAGCATTTT.

Only one count was recorded for this clone. The rearrangement joins TRBV30 to TRBJ1-1, with D perhaps TRBD1 (5 bases). The CDR3 has 16 residues. V was clipped by 1 base and J by 0 bases, with 15 bases between them. From germline, CDR1 is GTSNPN and CDR2 SVGIG (reference sequence). In DNA form, the CDR3 reads TGTGCCTGGAGTGAGGGTTGGGGGGAGATGAACACTGAAGCTTTCTTT. Translated: CAWSEGWGEMNTEAFF.

The chain employs TRBV7-9 and TRBJ2-3; D remains ambiguous. The CDR3 spans 18 residues. Germline V gene sequence: CDR1 SEHNR, CDR2 FQNEAQ (reference sequence). V lost 1 base to trimming and J lost 2 bases, with 19 bases between them. CDR3 sequence: CASSLGPPGPSTTDTQYF. CDR3 bases: TGTGCCAGCAGCTTAGGCCCCCCCGGGCCTTCAACCACAGATACGCAGTATTTT.

This sequence joins TRBV5-4 and TRBJ1-1; no clear D gene. This CDR3 is 13 amino acids long. The V gene lost 7 bases and the J gene lost 1 base, with 11 bases spanning the gap. Germline V gene lookup returns CDR1 SGHNT and CDR2 YYREEE (reference sequence). DNA of the CDR3: TGTGCCAGCGGGGATAGGGAGAACACTGAAGCTTTCTTT. Amino acids: CASGDRENTEAFF.

This clone appeared a few times. The rearrangement joins TRBV12-3 or TRBV12-4 to TRBJ1-2, with D tentatively TRBD1 (5 bases). Trimming removed 3 bases from V and 4 bases from J, with 9 bases in between. The CDR3 totals 13 residues. DNA for the CDR3: TGTGCCAGCAGTTTTCGGGGCGGCTATGGCTACACCTTC. This sequence encodes CASSFRGGYGYTF.

The gene calls are TRBV4-3 and TRBJ2-3; 13 nucleotides align to TRBD2. V trimming: 4 bases; J trimming: 6 bases; junction bases outside the gene matches: 7. Germline CDR1 and CDR2: LGHNA and YSLEER. This CDR3 is built from 16 residues. CDR3 coding DNA: TGCGCCAGCAGCCTCGGACTAGCGGGGGTAGGGGATACGCAGTATTTT. Its protein product is CASSLGLAGVGDTQYF.

V and J are TRBV19 and TRBJ2-5; TRBD2 agrees at 11 bases. Germline V gene lookup returns CDR1 LNHDA and CDR2 SQIVND (reference sequence). This CDR3 has 15 residues. The ends lost 8 bases at V and 2 bases at J; junction bases unmatched: 7. DNA for the CDR3: TGTGCCAGTTCTACTAGCGGGGGAGATCAAGAGACCCAGTACTTC. Residues: CASSTSGGDQETQYF.

The chain uses TRBV4-3 and TRBJ1-5, with a tentative D call TRBD1 (5 bases). V lost 4 bases and J lost 7, with 17 bases in between. Germline V lookup: CDR1 LGHNA, CDR2 YSLEER. This CDR3 is 15 amino acids long. For the CDR3, the DNA is TGCGCCAGCAGCCCACAGGCGGTTGAGGGGCAGCCCCAGCATTTT. This gives the protein CASSPQAVEGQPQHF.

As for this clone: Other DNA sequences within the sample encode an identical CDR3. This rearrangement joins TRBV6-5 to TRBJ1-6, with 8 bases matching TRBD1. The trim removed 6 bases at V and 8 bases at J, leaving 3 bases unmatched. The germline V gene has CDR1 MNHEY and CDR2 SVGAGI. The CDR3 has 13 residues. The DNA for the CDR3 is TGTGCCAGCAGCGGACAGGGCCATTCACCCCTCCACTTT. Translating gives CASSGQGHSPLHF.

V and J are TRBV6-5 and TRBJ2-7, with D possibly matching TRBD1 (5 bases). The CDR3 is 15 residues long. Germline CDR1 and CDR2: MNHEY and SVGAGI. V was pared by 0 bases and J by 4 bases, with 13 bases between. This CDR3 reads CASSYSGRVGYEQYF. In DNA form, the CDR3 reads TGTGCCAGCAGTTACTCCGGCAGGGTAGGGTACGAGCAGTACTTC.

Here the CDR3 DNA reads TGTGCCAGCAGCAAACCTGGAAGAAACACCATATATTTT. This sequence encodes CASSKPGRNTIYF. The chain couples TRBV11-3 to TRBJ1-3; D remains unclear. The germline V and J ends were trimmed by 5 bases and 5 bases, with 10 bases remaining between them. This CDR3 region has 13 residues. CDR1 is SGHNT and CDR2 is YENEEA in the germline V gene.

This chain links TRBV6-6 with TRBJ1-5; D remains unclear. The CDR3 consists of 16 residues. Germline V gives CDR1 MNHNY, CDR2 SVGAGI (reference sequence). Between the trimmed V and J ends, which lost 6 bases and 3 bases, there was a span of 18 bases. The CDR3 DNA is TGTGCCAGCAGCTATGAGGCTGGGGATGACAATCAGCCCCAGCATTTT. This translates into CASSYEAGDDNQPQHF.